Listed here are 11 T cell receptor beta chains from one sample, sequenced in a study of cytomegalovirus exposure and HLA in healthy donors. Here immunoSEQ multiplex PCR was the method, and the copy in TCRdb shows in-frame clones only, minus some. Seen here are 150,000 or so clones, nearly 90% observed once, and the top ten hold 1.2%. Input material: PBMCs. These TCRs come from a woman between 18 and 29 years old in good health and CMV-seronegative.

The J gene is TRBJ1-1, the V gene TRBV4-1, with D uncertain. Germline V gene data show CDR1 as MGHRA and CDR2 as YSYEKL. V lost 3 bases and J lost 2, with 10 bases in between. The CDR3 length is 14 residues. The CDR3 reads CASSHVNLNTEAFF. CDR3 DNA sequence: TGCGCCAGCAGCCATGTGAACTTAAACACTGAAGCTTTCTTT.

This chain connects TRBV19 to TRBJ2-2; 8 nucleotides match TRBD1. The CDR3 is 14 residues long. Losses at the gene ends were 5 bases for V and 7 bases for J; bases not matched to a gene: 6. Germline V gene lookup returns CDR1 LNHDA and CDR2 SQIVND (reference sequence). The CDR3 protein is CASSAWTGNGELFF. The CDR3 DNA sequence: TGTGCCAGTAGTGCCTGGACAGGGAACGGGGAGCTGTTTTTT. The complete variable domain, with remaining parts taken from reference TRBV19 and TRBJ2-2, reads DGGITQSPKYLFRKEGQNVTLSCEQNLNHDAMYWYRQDPGQGLRLIYYSQIVNDFQKGDIAEGYSVSREKKESFPLTVTSAQKNPTAFYLCASSAWTGNGELFFGEGSRLTVL.

This rearrangement joins TRBV9 to TRBJ1-5; D uncertain. Trimming took 4 bases from V and 4 from J, leaving 15 bases between them. CDR1 and CDR2 from the germline V gene are SGDLS and YYNGEE. This CDR3 is built from 15 residues. The CDR3 DNA reads TGTGCCAGCAGCAAAGACGGGGTTCGGAATCAGCCCCAGCATTTT. Protein sequence: CASSKDGVRNQPQHF.

V usage is TRBV5-1 and J usage is TRBJ2-5; 8 bases map to TRBD2. This CDR3 is built from 17 residues. The V and J ends lost 3 bases and 4 bases, in that order; junction bases with no gene match: 14. CDR1 is SGHRS, CDR2 YFSETQ, per germline. The CDR3 bases are TGCGCCAGCAGCTCCTGGTGGGGACTAGGGATTTTAGAGACCCAGTACTTC. It translates to CASSSWWGLGILETQYF.

The J gene is TRBJ1-2, the V gene TRBV27; 7 bases map to TRBD1. In germline, CDR1 is MNHEY, CDR2 SMNVEV (reference sequence). CDR3 length: 14 residues. The ends lost 6 bases at V and 6 bases at J; junction bases unmatched: 10. For the CDR3, the DNA is TGTGCCAGCAGCTTCGGGACAGCTGTCGATGGCTACACCTTC. It specifies CASSFGTAVDGYTF.

The rearrangement joins TRBV7-9 to TRBJ1-2, with D possibly being TRBD1 (6 bases). The CDR3 consists of 14 residues. Trimming pared 6 bases from V and 1 base from J, leaving 12 bases between. Germline CDR1 SEHNR, CDR2 FQNEAQ (reference sequence). DNA of the CDR3: TGTGCCAGCAGTCCCGGGGGGCTTAACTATGGCTACACCTTC. It encodes CASSPGGLNYGYTF. The full variable domain, rest sourced from reference TRBV7-9 and TRBJ1-2, is DTGVSQNPRHKITKRGQNVTFRCDPISEHNRLYWYRQTLGQGPEFLTYFQNEAQLEKSRLLSDRFSAERPKGSFSTLEIQRTEQGDSAMYLCASSPGGLNYGYTFGSGTRLTVV.

This sequence joins TRBV27 and TRBJ2-3; D is uncertain. The CDR3 is made up of 15 amino acids. Between the trimmed V and J ends, which lost 3 bases and 4 bases, there was a span of 14 bases. The germline gives CDR1 MNHEY, CDR2 SMNVEV (reference sequence). CDR3 DNA sequence: TGTGCCAGCAGTTTTAAAATTTTCGGTGCAGATACGCAGTATTTT. Translated, it gives CASSFKIFGADTQYF.

The V call is TRBV4-1, the J call TRBJ1-2; D may be TRBD1 (6 bases). This CDR3 has 15 residues. CDR1 is MGHRA, CDR2 YSYEKL, per germline. V lost 1 base to trimming and J lost 7 bases, with 16 bases between them. The CDR3 sequence: CASSQVIRTVGGYTF. The CDR3 DNA sequence: TGCGCCAGCAGCCAAGTCATAAGGACAGTGGGTGGCTACACCTTC.

The chain uses TRBV4-1 and TRBJ2-5, with TRBD1 matching 7 bases. The DNA end favors TRBJ2-7, so the J call may be wrong. The CDR3 consists of 15 residues. Germline V gives CDR1 MGHRA, CDR2 YSYEKL. In DNA form, the CDR3 reads TGCGCCAGCAGCCAAGAGGGACAGAAGAACTACGAGCAGTACTTC. It codes for CASSQEGQKNYEQYF.

This rearrangement joins TRBV5-5 to TRBJ2-1; TRBD1 might be the D (5 bases). From germline, CDR1 is SGHKS and CDR2 YYEKEE (reference sequence). Trimming cost V 2 bases and J 5 bases, with 14 bases left between them. The CDR3 has 15 amino acids. The DNA of the CDR3 is TGTGCCAGCAGCTTTACAGGTGTCCCCCACAATGAGCAGTTCTTC. This translates into CASSFTGVPHNEQFF.

The chain joins TRBV28 to TRBJ1-1; possible D gene TRBD1, 6 bases. This CDR3 spans 14 amino acids. The V and J ends lost 7 bases and 1 base respectively, with 13 bases between them. Per the germline V gene, CDR1 is MDHEN and CDR2 is SYDVKM. The CDR3: CASTITGRNTEAFF. The DNA of the CDR3 is TGTGCCAGCACCATCACAGGGAGGAACACTGAAGCTTTCTTT.